The 7 T cell receptor beta chains presented below share a single source sample, sequenced in a study of tumor-infiltrating lymphocytes in primary liver carcinoma. With a constant-region primer, TCR beta cDNA was made from approximately 520 ng of total RNA. Slightly modified ARM-PCR served as the procedure for the TCR beta libraries. These libraries came from three rounds of nested multiplex PCR. TRBV1-TRBV30 forward and Cbeta reverse primers drove the first two roughly 10-cycle rounds. TCRdb itself ran the multiplex PCR reads through MiXCR, one entry per CDR3 protein. There are over 25,000 distinct CDR3 sequences in the sample; 75% to 80% occur only once, and around 45% lies in the top ten. Co-extraction of RNA and DNA was performed on roughly 17-32 mg of unsorted bulk tissue. The sequencing sample was made of liver tumor tissue from sampling region 3. Documented subset: tumor region T3, left-lateral pole. The receptors come from a man between 35 and 55 years old with primary liver carcinoma and hepatitis B virus infection.

This clonotype was recorded once. This clone may be a read error of a much larger clone one base away. V and J are TRBV2 and TRBJ2-3; 11 nucleotides match TRBD2. V was clipped by 2 bases and J by 2 bases; unmatched bases: 6. The length of the CDR3 is 17 residues. The germline CDR1 and CDR2 sequences are SNHLY and FYNNEI. DNA for the CDR3: TGTGCCAGCAGTGAAACCTTAGCGGGAGGGGCCACAGATACGCAGTATTTT. Translated, it gives CASSETLAGGATDTQYF.

Remarks on this clonotype: A single base separates this from a much larger clone, so it may be a read error. Lacking the conserved final phenylalanine or tryptophan, this CDR3 likely reflects a read error. This chain connects TRBV6-2 or TRBV6-3 to TRBJ2-1; D gene ambiguous. The V gene lost 7 bases and the J gene lost 8 bases, with 12 bases spanning the gap. CDR1 is MNHEY and CDR2 is SVGEGT in the germline V gene. The length of the CDR3 is 12 residues. The CDR3 protein is CASKEYCHEQFL. CDR3 nucleotide sequence: TGTGCCAGCAAGGAATACTGCCATGAGCAGTTCTTA.

In the case of this clonotype: This could be a read error, since a much larger clone is one nucleotide away. This rearrangement joins TRBV28 to TRBJ2-1; 12 nucleotides align to TRBD2. The CDR3 runs 16 residues. The germline gives CDR1 MDHEN, CDR2 SYDVKM. CDR3 sequence reads: CVSSRLGLAGRNERFF. The CDR3 DNA follows: TGTGTCAGCAGTCGCCTCGGACTAGCGGGACGCAATGAGCGGTTCTTC. The whole variable domain, filled in from reference TRBV28 and TRBJ2-1, reads DVKVTQSSRYLVKRTGEKVFLECVQDMDHENMFWYRQDPGLGLRLIYFSYDVKMKEKGDIPEGYSVSREKKERFSLILESASTNQTSMYLCVSSRLGLAGRNERFFGPGTRLTVL.

Note on this clonotype: The germline gene is not matched at one end of the junction; a read error may be the cause. The chain couples TRBV29-1 to TRBJ2-2; D may be TRBD2 (5 bases). Germline V gene sequence: CDR1 SQVTM, CDR2 ANQGSEA. The CDR3 has 15 residues. The chain's CDR3 is CSVPSGSDSTGELFF. CDR3 sequence (DNA): TGCAGCGTTCCCAGCGGCAGTGATAGCACCGGGGAGCTATTTTTT.

As to this clonotype: Sequence at one end of the junction differs from germline and may be a read error. This chain joins TRBV11-2 and TRBJ2-5; 7 bases are shared with TRBD1. The V gene's germline CDR1 is SGHAT and CDR2 FQNNGV. The CDR3 loop spans 16 amino acids. The CDR3 nucleotides are TGTGCCAGCAGCCAAGCTTCTGGCAGGGGGAAAGAGACCCAGAACTTC. It specifies CASSQASGRGKETQNF.

The rearrangement joins TRBV18 to TRBJ2-7, with 7 bases aligning to TRBD2. Germline values: CDR1 KGHSH, CDR2 LQKENI. V was pared by 7 bases and J by 0 bases, with 9 bases of the junction left unmatched. This CDR3 has 15 amino acids. CDR3 DNA: TGTGCCAGCTTACTCTCCGGCGGGAGCTCCTACGAGCAGTACTTC. It yields the protein CASLLSGGSSYEQYF.

Regarding this clonotype: Sequence at one end of the junction differs from germline and may be a read error. J is TRBJ1-1 and V is TRBV12-3 or TRBV12-4; D gene unclear. There are 13 residues in the CDR3. CDR3 sequence: CAISFFGFTEAFF. Here the CDR3 DNA reads TGTGCCATCAGTTTCTTTGGGTTTACTGAAGCTTTCTTT.